Shown below are 22 T cell receptor beta chains from a single sample sequenced in a study of T cells in Graves' hyperthyroidism and ophthalmopathy. The investigators amplified TCR beta CDR3 regions from RNA transcripts. With the HTBI primer set, the TCR CDR3 went through a first round of RT-PCR. TCRdb processed the multiplex PCR reads anew with MiXCR; each CDR3 protein has one entry. The table shows under 550,000 distinct CDR3 sequences, with roughly 13% occurring only once. The sequencing input was blood. Receptors originate from a woman under 30 with Graves' hyperthyroidism.

This clonotype was detected many times. The chain couples TRBV2 to TRBJ2-1; tentatively, D is TRBD1 or TRBD2 (5 bases each). Trimming took off 5 bases at V and 0 bases at J, with 11 bases between the two ends. This CDR3 region has 15 residues. CDR1 and CDR2 (germline): SNHLY, FYNNEI. CDR3 nucleotides: TGTGCCAGCAGTCGGGACCTGAGCTCCTACAATGAGCAGTTCTTC. Protein: CASSRDLSSYNEQFF.

This clonotype was counted many times. V is TRBV11-2 and J is TRBJ1-4; D unresolved. Germline assignment: CDR1 SGHAT and CDR2 FQNNGV. V was clipped by 5 bases and J by 8 bases, with 15 bases between them. CDR3 length equals 14 residues. The CDR3 coding sequence is TGTGCCAGCAGCCCCCTCAAGGCGGGGGAAAAACTGTTTTTT. It translates to CASSPLKAGEKLFF. The full variable domain, in which reference TRBV11-2 and TRBJ1-4 provide the parts outside the CDR3, is EAGVAQSPRYKIIEKRQSVAFWCNPISGHATLYWYQQILGQGPKLLIQFQNNGVVDDSQLPKDRFSAERLKGVDSTLKIQPAKLEDSAVYLCASSPLKAGEKLFFGSGTQLSVL.

The chain has TRBV7-9 and TRBJ1-1; D is uncertain. The V end lost 5 bases, the J end lost 0 bases, and 7 bases lay between the germline ends. CDR1 SEHNR and CDR2 FQNEAQ come from the germline V gene (reference sequence). This CDR3 spans 13 amino acids. This CDR3 reads CASSRVMNTEAFF. The CDR3 DNA is TGTGCCAGCAGCCGAGTAATGAACACTGAAGCTTTCTTT.

In the case of this clonotype: A read error may account for a junction end that differs from germline. The chain recombines TRBV19 with TRBJ1-3, with unresolved D. This CDR3 is 14 amino acids long. The germline gives CDR1 LNHDA, CDR2 SQIVND (reference sequence). The CDR3 region has the DNA TGTGCCTGTAGGACCCCAAAGTCTGGAAACACCATATATTTT. As protein: CACRTPKSGNTIYF.

This clonotype was seen more than once but under ten times. The chain employs TRBV19 and TRBJ2-5; TRBD2 agrees at 11 bases. The ends lost 4 bases at V and 1 base at J; junction bases unmatched: 5. Germline assignment: CDR1 LNHDA and CDR2 SQIVND (reference sequence). The CDR3 covers 16 residues. CDR3 DNA sequence: TGTGCCAGTAGTAGGAGGACTAGCGGGCCCCAAGAGACCCAGTACTTC. Protein sequence: CASSRRTSGPQETQYF.

This clonotype was picked up many times. The rearrangement uses TRBV6-1 and TRBJ2-3; no definite D call. Germline V gives CDR1 MNHNS, CDR2 SASEGT. CDR3 length equals 14 residues. The V end was cut by 4 bases, the J end by 4 bases, with 12 bases between. As DNA, the CDR3 is TGTGCCAGCAGTGGCGACCGTCTTCCAGATACGCAGTATTTT. It is translated as CASSGDRLPDTQYF.

The chain employs TRBV7-8 and TRBJ2-7, with 10 bases aligning to TRBD2. CDR3 size: 15 residues. J lost 4 bases, V lost 3 bases, and 6 bases had no gene match. The V gene's germline CDR1 is SGHVS and CDR2 FQNEAQ. The CDR3 loop reads CASSFGAGGPYEQYF. DNA of the CDR3: TGTGCCAGCAGCTTCGGAGCGGGAGGGCCTTACGAGCAGTACTTC.

This clonotype was detected only a few times. This chain links TRBV9 with TRBJ2-1; D is possibly TRBD2 (6 bases). The CDR3 extends over 17 amino acids. In germline, CDR1 is SGDLS, CDR2 YYNGEE. The V gene lost 0 bases and the J gene lost 1 base, with 14 bases spanning the gap. CDR3 in DNA: TGTGCCAGCAGCGTAGGGGGAAGCGGGCGGTCCTACAATGAGCAGTTCTTC. It yields the protein CASSVGGSGRSYNEQFF.

Turning to this clonotype: Possible read error: a much larger clone is one base away. The chain has TRBV2 and TRBJ2-3; 8 bases fit TRBD2. This CDR3 region has 15 residues. Germline loops: CDR1 SNHLY, CDR2 FYNNEI. CDR3 nucleotides: TGTGCCAGCAGGTTGGATAGCGGGAACGCAGATACGCAGTGTTTT. Translating gives CASRLDSGNADTQCF.

In the case of this clonotype: A single base separates this from a much larger clone, so it may be a read error. V usage is TRBV30 and J usage is TRBJ2-5; tentatively, D is TRBD2 (5 bases). V gave up 3 bases and J gave up 4 bases, with 15 bases separating them. Germline V gene data show CDR1 as GTSNPN and CDR2 as SVGIG (reference sequence). The CDR3 sequence is 14 residues long. The CDR3 nucleotides read TGTGCCTGGAGGCCGGGGTGGAACAGAGAGACCCAGTACTTC. Translating it yields CAWRPGWNRETQYF.

This clonotype was observed at least ten times. The chain couples TRBV27 to TRBJ2-2; 12 nucleotides agree with TRBD1. CDR3 size: 18 residues. CDR1 is MNHEY, CDR2 SMNVEV, per germline (reference sequence). The V and J ends lost 6 bases and 1 base, in that order; junction bases with no gene match: 9. The CDR3 region is CASRPGTGGAQNTGELFF. CDR3 coding DNA: TGTGCCAGCAGACCCGGGACAGGGGGCGCACAGAACACCGGGGAGCTGTTTTTT.

In its sample, this clonotype was seen many times. The chain has TRBV24-1 and TRBJ2-2; TRBD1 aligns across 7 bases. This CDR3 comprises 16 residues. The junction had 15 bases not matched to a gene; V was cut back by 12 bases and J by 3 bases. CDR1 KGHDR and CDR2 SFDVKD come from the germline V gene. CDR3 DNA sequence: TGTGCCCCCATAGACTTTGGACAGGCCTACACCGGGGAGCTGTTTTTT. Translation gives CAPIDFGQAYTGELFF.

The table lists this clonotype with many counts. Written as DNA, the CDR3 is TGTGCCAGCAGCACTTACCCCGGGACACCGAACACTGAAGCTTTCTTT. Amino acid sequence: CASSTYPGTPNTEAFF. The J gene is TRBJ1-1, the V gene TRBV7-2; tentatively, D is TRBD1 (6 bases). The germline V gene has CDR1 SGHTA and CDR2 FQGNSA. CDR3 length equals 16 residues. Trimming left V 5 bases short and J 1 base short, with 17 bases between.

This clonotype was detected many times. The rearrangement joins TRBV28 to TRBJ2-7; TRBD1 matches at 9 bases. Germline V lookup: CDR1 MDHEN, CDR2 SYDVKM. The CDR3 is 15 residues long. The V and J ends lost 6 bases and 10 bases, in that order; junction bases with no gene match: 16. The CDR3 region is CASSPPGQGSYDQYF. DNA for the CDR3: TGTGCCAGCAGCCCTCCGGGACAGGGCTCGTATGACCAGTACTTC.

Concerning this clonotype: This may stem from a read error, because a much larger clone lies one nucleotide away. The chain uses TRBV18 and TRBJ1-6; D is perhaps TRBD1 (5 bases). This CDR3 is 15 amino acids long. Germline CDR1 reads KGHSH; CDR2 reads LQKENI. CDR3 residues: CASPPSQGANSPLHF. CDR3 DNA sequence: TGTGCCAGCCCACCAAGCCAGGGCGCGAATTCACCCCTCCACTTT.

This clonotype came up a few times. A much larger clone differs by one base, so this may be a read error. The gene calls are TRBV3-1 and TRBJ2-4; D is ambiguous. CDR3 length: 15 residues. Trimming shortened V by 2 bases and J by 2 bases, and 10 bases separated the two germline ends. CDR1 LGHDT and CDR2 YNNKEL come from the germline V gene (reference sequence). The CDR3 bases are TGTGCCAGCAGCCAATGGCGACTTACCAAAAACATTCAGTACTTC. Protein product: CASSQWRLTKNIQYF.

This chain uses TRBV19 with TRBJ1-5; possibly TRBD1 for D (5 bases). Germline V gives CDR1 LNHDA, CDR2 SQIVND (reference sequence). V lost 3 bases, J lost 2 bases, and 11 bases lay in between. The CDR3 consists of 15 residues. The CDR3 coding sequence is TGTGCCAGTAGTATGGTGGACAACGGCAATCAGCCCCAGCATTTT. Its protein product is CASSMVDNGNQPQHF.

In this sample, this clonotype turned up a few times. The chain recombines TRBV9 with TRBJ1-3; D not resolved. V dropped 4 bases and J dropped 0 bases, with 2 bases sitting between them. CDR3 size: 12 residues. Germline CDR1 is SGDLS and CDR2 is YYNGEE. The CDR3 here is CASSNSGNTIYF. The CDR3, as DNA: TGTGCCAGCAGCAACTCTGGAAACACCATATATTTT.

This clonotype was seen ten or more times. This sequence joins TRBV12-3 or TRBV12-4 and TRBJ1-1; 11 bases align to TRBD1. This CDR3 has 14 residues. The junction had 3 bases not matched to a gene; V was cut back by 4 bases and J by 5 bases. The CDR3 bases are TGTGCCAGCAGTTCCGGACAGGGGGCGACTGAAGCTTTCTTT. It yields the protein CASSSGQGATEAFF.

The chain links TRBV18 to TRBJ2-1, with 7 positions matching TRBD2. CDR3 size: 17 residues. Trimming cost V 2 bases and J 9 bases; bases outside gene matches: 16. Germline V gives CDR1 KGHSH, CDR2 LQKENI. CDR3 sequence reads: CASSPGRPAAGEGEQFF. The CDR3 DNA reads TGTGCCAGCTCACCAGGGCGCCCCGCGGCTGGGGAGGGTGAGCAGTTCTTC.

At least ten counts were recorded for this clonotype. The V and J genes are TRBV6-1 and TRBJ2-7, with 10 bases matching TRBD2. CDR1 is MNHNS and CDR2 is SASEGT in the germline V gene. The CDR3 is 17 residues long. V shed 4 bases and J 4 bases; nucleotides not matched to a gene: 13. The CDR3 sequence is CASSVQASGSMFYEQYF. DNA of the CDR3: TGTGCCAGCAGTGTTCAAGCTAGCGGGAGTATGTTTTACGAGCAGTACTTC.

This clonotype was seen only a few times. V is TRBV7-2 and J is TRBJ2-7; D is possibly TRBD2 (6 bases). Looked up from germline, CDR1 is SGHTA and CDR2 is FQGNSA. V lost 2 bases to trimming and J lost 3 bases, with 17 bases between them. The CDR3 loop spans 16 amino acids. CDR3 DNA sequence: TGTGCCAGCAGCTTATCGGCTAGCGCGACGCACTACGAGCAGTACTTC. It codes for CASSLSASATHYEQYF.